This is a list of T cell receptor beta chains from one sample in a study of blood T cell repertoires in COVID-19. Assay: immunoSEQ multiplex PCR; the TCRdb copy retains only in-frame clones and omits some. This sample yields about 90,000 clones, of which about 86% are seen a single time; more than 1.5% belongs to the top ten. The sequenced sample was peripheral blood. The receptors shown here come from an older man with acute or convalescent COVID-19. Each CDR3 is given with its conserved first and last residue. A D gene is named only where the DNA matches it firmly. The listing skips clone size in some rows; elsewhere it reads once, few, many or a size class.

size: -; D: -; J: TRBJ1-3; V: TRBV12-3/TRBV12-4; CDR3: CASRLTENTIYF; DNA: TGTGCCAGCAGGCTAACAGAAAACACCATATATTTT
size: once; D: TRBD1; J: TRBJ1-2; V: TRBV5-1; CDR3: CASSLEAGGDGYTF; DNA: TGCGCCAGCAGCTTGGAGGCAGGGGGCGACGGCTACACCTTC
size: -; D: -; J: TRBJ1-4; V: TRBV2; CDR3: CASRLDRFATNEKLFF; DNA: TGTGCCAGCAGGCTAGACAGATTTGCAACTAATGAAAAACTGTTTTTT
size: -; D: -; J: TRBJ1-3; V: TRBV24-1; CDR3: CATSAGGFGGFGNTIYF; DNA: TGTGCCACCAGTGCTGGCGGTTTTGGGGGGTTCGGAAACACCATATATTTT
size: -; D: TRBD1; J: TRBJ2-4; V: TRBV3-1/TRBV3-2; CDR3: CASSDQDRGRTKNIQYF; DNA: TGTGCCAGCAGCGATCAGGACAGGGGGCGGACCAAAAACATTCAGTACTTC
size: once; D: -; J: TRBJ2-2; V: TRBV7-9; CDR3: CASSLGATHTGELFF; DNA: TGTGCCAGCAGCTTAGGGGCTACTCACACCGGGGAGCTGTTTTTT
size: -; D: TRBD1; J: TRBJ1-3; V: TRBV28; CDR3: CASSGRDRGAGNTIYF; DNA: TGTGCCAGCAGTGGAAGGGACAGGGGTGCTGGAAACACCATATATTTT
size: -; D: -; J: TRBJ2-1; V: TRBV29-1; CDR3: CSVAPSGGDDEQFF; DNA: TGCAGCGTTGCCCCGAGCGGAGGTGATGATGAGCAGTTCTTC
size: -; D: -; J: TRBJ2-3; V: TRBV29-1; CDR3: CSVYRTPDTQYF; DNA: TGCAGCGTCTATAGGACTCCGGATACGCAGTATTTT
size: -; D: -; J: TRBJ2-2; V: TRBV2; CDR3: CASSETDLNTGELFF; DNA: TGTGCCAGCAGTGAAACAGACCTGAACACCGGGGAGCTGTTTTTT
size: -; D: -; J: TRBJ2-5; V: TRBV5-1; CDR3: CASSLSSPETQYF; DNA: TGCGCCAGCAGCTTGTCTAGCCCAGAGACCCAGTACTTC
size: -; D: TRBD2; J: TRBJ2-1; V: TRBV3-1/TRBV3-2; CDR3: CASSQDPTRGSGSARSSYNEQFF; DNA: TGTGCCAGCAGCCAAGATCCCACCCGGGGTAGCGGGAGCGCGCGAAGCTCCTACAATGAGCAGTTCTTC
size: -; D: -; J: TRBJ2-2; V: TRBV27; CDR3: CASRPRLGAGELFF; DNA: TGTGCCAGCAGACCGAGGCTCGGGGCCGGGGAGCTGTTTTTT
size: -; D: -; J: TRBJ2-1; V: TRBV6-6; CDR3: CASSLGAGGDEQFF; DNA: TGTGCCAGCAGCCTTGGGGCTGGTGGAGATGAGCAGTTCTTC
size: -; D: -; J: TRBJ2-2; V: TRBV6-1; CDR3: CASSEIGGSFTGELFF; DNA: TGTGCCAGCAGTGAAATCGGGGGTAGCTTTACCGGGGAGCTGTTTTTT
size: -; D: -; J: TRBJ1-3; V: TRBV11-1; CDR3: CASSQGLNSGNTIYF; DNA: TGTGCCAGCAGCCAGGGACTGAACTCTGGAAACACCATATATTTT
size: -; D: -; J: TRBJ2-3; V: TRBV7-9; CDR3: CASSYGTSTDTQYF; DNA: TGTGCCAGCAGCTATGGGACTAGCACAGATACGCAGTATTTT
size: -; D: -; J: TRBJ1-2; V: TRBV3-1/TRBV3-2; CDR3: CASSQARGTNYGYTF; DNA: TGTGCCAGCAGCCAAGCCAGGGGTACTAACTATGGCTACACCTTC
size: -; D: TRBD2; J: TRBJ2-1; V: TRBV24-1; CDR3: CATSEGLAGARNEQFF; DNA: TGTGCCACCAGTGAGGGGCTAGCGGGAGCGAGGAATGAGCAGTTCTTC
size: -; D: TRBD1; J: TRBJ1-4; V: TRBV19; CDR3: CASSIGQDNEKLFF; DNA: TGTGCCAGTAGTATCGGACAGGATAATGAAAAACTGTTTTTT
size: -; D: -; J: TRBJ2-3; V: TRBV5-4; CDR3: CASSLGPGDTQYF; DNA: TGTGCCAGCAGCTTGGGACCAGGTGACACGCAGTATTTT
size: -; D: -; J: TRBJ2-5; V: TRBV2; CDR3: CASTPRDLGTQYF; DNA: TGTGCCAGCACCCCGAGGGACTTGGGGACCCAGTACTTC
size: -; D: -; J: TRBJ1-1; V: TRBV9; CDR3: CASSVGPLNTEAFF; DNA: TGTGCCAGCAGCGTAGGGCCTCTGAACACTGAAGCTTTCTTT
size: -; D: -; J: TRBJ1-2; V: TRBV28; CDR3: CASSSTNYGYTF; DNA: TGTGCCAGCAGTTCCACTAACTATGGCTACACCTTC
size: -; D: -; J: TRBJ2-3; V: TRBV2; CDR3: CASSPQSSTDTQYF; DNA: TGTGCCAGCAGTCCCCAGTCTAGCACAGATACGCAGTATTTT
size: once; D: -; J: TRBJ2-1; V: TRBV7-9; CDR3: CASSFSGSREDEQFF; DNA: TGTGCCAGCAGCTTTTCCGGGAGTAGGGAGGATGAGCAGTTCTTC
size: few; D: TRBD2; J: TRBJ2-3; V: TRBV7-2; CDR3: CASSPYQRERGRGTQYF; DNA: TGTGCCAGCAGCCCCTATCAGCGGGAGCGGGGTCGCGGTACGCAGTATTTT
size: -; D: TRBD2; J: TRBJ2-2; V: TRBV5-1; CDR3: CASSLLGLVSPNAGELFF; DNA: TGCGCCAGCAGCTTGTTGGGACTAGTTAGTCCCAACGCCGGGGAGCTGTTTTTT
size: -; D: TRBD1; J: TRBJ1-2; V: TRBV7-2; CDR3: CASRGQEPNYGYTF; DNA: TGTGCCAGCAGAGGACAGGAACCTAACTATGGCTACACCTTC
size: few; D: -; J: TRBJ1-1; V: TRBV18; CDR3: CASSPRGGLNTEAFF; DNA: TGTGCCAGCTCACCCCGCGGGGGATTGAACACTGAAGCTTTCTTT
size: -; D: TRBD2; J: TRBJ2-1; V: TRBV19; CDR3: CASSIGPSGVAYFF; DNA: TGTGCCAGTAGTATTGGGCCTAGCGGAGTCGCGTATTTCTTC
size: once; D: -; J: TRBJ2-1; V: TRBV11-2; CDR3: CASSPASITMEQFF; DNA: TGTGCCAGCAGCCCCGCATCCATTACTATGGAGCAGTTCTTC
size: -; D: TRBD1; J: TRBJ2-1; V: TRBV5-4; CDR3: CASSPGTGGLYEQFF; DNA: TGTGCCAGCAGCCCCGGGACAGGGGGCTTGTATGAGCAGTTCTTC
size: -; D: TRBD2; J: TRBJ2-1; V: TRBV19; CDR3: CASSTTSGRANEQFF; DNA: TGTGCCAGTAGTACCACTAGCGGGAGGGCCAATGAGCAGTTCTTC